This passage covers 30 T cell receptor beta chains from one sample sequenced in a study of regulatory T cells in long-lasting Graves disease. Arm-PCR of CDR3 regions and iRepertoire HTBI primers were used to build TCR beta libraries. TCRdb called the multiplex PCR reads again in MiXCR, with one record for every CDR3 protein. Of about 470,000 distinct CDR3 sequences in the sample, 15% to 20% were seen once. Described time point: newly diagnosed GD, antithyroid drugs for less than 3 months. Making the TCR library involved RNA that had been extracted from PBMCs. This sample also appeared in a second study, on T cells in Graves' hyperthyroidism and ophthalmopathy.

The material was peripheral blood mononuclear cells (PBMCs), obtained at new diagnosis, from a patient treated with antithyroid drugs. Every receptor here comes from a man between 40 and 49 years old with Graves disease.

The J gene is TRBJ1-5, the V gene TRBV12-3 or TRBV12-4; no clear D gene. The CDR3 is made up of 12 amino acids. Trimming took off 6 bases at V and 4 bases at J, with 7 bases between the two ends. The CDR3 DNA sequence: TGTGCCAGCAGAGCCTTAAATCAGCCCCAGCATTTT. Its translation: CASRALNQPQHF.

This clonotype was counted between two and nine times. The V gene is TRBV12-3 or TRBV12-4, the J gene TRBJ2-1; D is unresolved. Trimming shortened V by 1 base and J by 9 bases, and 10 bases separated the two germline ends. The CDR3 runs to 13 residues. The DNA for the CDR3 is TGTGCCAGCAGTTTAGGGGGAAACGGTGAGCAGTTCTTC. This codes for CASSLGGNGEQFF.

The chain carries TRBV20-1 and TRBJ2-1; 10 nucleotides match TRBD2. V gave up 3 bases and J gave up 0 bases; unmatched junction bases: 2. From germline, CDR1 is DFQATT and CDR2 SNEGSKA (reference sequence). The length of the CDR3 is 15 residues. The CDR3: CSARKREGSYNEQFF. CDR3 coding DNA: TGCAGTGCTAGGAAGCGGGAGGGCTCCTACAATGAGCAGTTCTTC.

Ten or more counts support this clonotype. The chain couples TRBV7-9 to TRBJ2-7; D may be TRBD2 (6 bases). Trimming removed 5 bases from V and 2 bases from J, with 10 bases in between. CDR1 is SEHNR and CDR2 is FQNEAQ in the germline V gene (reference sequence). There are 13 residues in the CDR3. CDR3 DNA sequence: TGTGCCAGCAGCCGCGGGACCCCCTACGAGCAGTACTTC. This gives the protein CASSRGTPYEQYF.

This clonotype appeared a single time. The chain employs TRBV19 and TRBJ2-1; D not certain. V was trimmed by 3 bases and J by 5 bases, leaving 8 bases between them. The length of the CDR3 is 13 residues. Germline V gives CDR1 LNHDA, CDR2 SQIVND (reference sequence). The CDR3 protein is CASSIFPNNEQFF. CDR3 nucleotides: TGTGCCAGTAGTATTTTTCCGAACAATGAGCAGTTCTTC. Filled out from reference TRBV19 and TRBJ2-1, the complete variable domain reads DGGITQSPKYLFRKEGQNVTLSCEQNLNHDAMYWYRQDPGQGLRLIYYSQIVNDFQKGDIAEGYSVSREKKESFPLTVTSAQKNPTAFYLCASSIFPNNEQFFGPGTRLTVL.

This clonotype occurred a few times. V gene TRBV28 combines with J gene TRBJ2-3, with no clear D. The CDR3 runs 14 residues. Germline assignment: CDR1 MDHEN and CDR2 SYDVKM. Trimming cost V 3 bases and J 7 bases, with 14 bases left between them. CDR3 amino acids: CASSFTRRGNTQYF. The CDR3 nucleotides are TGTGCCAGCAGTTTCACCCGCCGTGGAAATACGCAGTATTTT.

This clonotype was recorded at least ten times. The rearrangement joins TRBV4-1 to TRBJ2-7, with D possibly matching TRBD1 (6 bases). Trimming pared 1 base from V and 4 bases from J, leaving 14 bases between. The CDR3 covers 15 residues. CDR1 MGHRA and CDR2 YSYEKL come from the germline V gene. CDR3 bases: TGCGCCAGCAGCCAAGCAGCCACAGGGACATACGAGCAGTACTTC. Encoded protein: CASSQAATGTYEQYF.

The chain employs TRBV19 and TRBJ2-4, with 7 bases that match TRBD1. The V gene end was trimmed by 2 bases and the J gene end by 8 bases; junction bases not matched to a gene: 3. Germline values: CDR1 LNHDA, CDR2 SQIVND (reference sequence). This CDR3 contains 13 residues. The CDR3 is CASSINRGDIQYF. CDR3 sequence (DNA): TGTGCCAGTAGTATAAACAGGGGAGACATTCAGTACTTC.

The table lists this clonotype with many counts. This rearrangement joins TRBV5-1 to TRBJ2-3, with D unresolved. Germline-derived CDR1 and CDR2 are SGHRS and YFSETQ. The ends were cut back, 4 bases at V and 4 bases at J, with 16 bases in the middle. CDR3 length: 15 amino acids. The CDR3 here is CASSTGSISADTQYF. The DNA for the CDR3 is TGCGCCAGCAGCACCGGGTCCATCTCCGCAGATACGCAGTATTTT.

This clonotype has ten or more counts. The V and J genes are TRBV7-3 and TRBJ1-1; D perhaps matches TRBD1 (5 bases). V lost 5 bases, J lost 9 bases, and 13 bases lay in between. Germline V gene data show CDR1 as SGHTA and CDR2 as FQGTGA. The CDR3 has 12 residues. The CDR3 reads CASSPGTEKAFF. CDR3 coding DNA: TGTGCCAGCAGCCCAGGGACGGAGAAAGCTTTCTTT.

A single count supports this clonotype. The J gene is TRBJ2-1, the V gene TRBV5-1; D uncertain. Trimming removed 6 bases from V and 8 bases from J, with 9 bases in between. Germline V gene data show CDR1 as SGHRS and CDR2 as YFSETQ. This CDR3 spans 11 amino acids. CDR3 amino acids: CASTTAYEQFF. Written as DNA, the CDR3 is TGCGCCAGCACTACAGCCTATGAGCAGTTCTTC.

This clonotype occurred a few times. V and J are TRBV6-1 and TRBJ2-1; 10 nucleotides align to TRBD2. Germline values: CDR1 MNHNS, CDR2 SASEGT. The CDR3 is 16 residues long. V was clipped by 4 bases and J by 2 bases; unmatched bases: 5. For the CDR3, the DNA is TGTGCCAGCAGTGGTACTAGCGGGAACACCTACAATGAGCAGTTCTTC. This translates into CASSGTSGNTYNEQFF.

This clonotype was counted a few times. This sequence joins TRBV6-2 or TRBV6-3 and TRBJ2-5; 8 bases align to TRBD2. Trimming at V came to 8 bases and at J to 1 base, leaving 9 bases not matched to a gene. The CDR3 is 15 amino acids. Germline V gives CDR1 MNHEY, CDR2 SVGEGT. The CDR3 here is CASGGAGVGQETQYF. The CDR3 region has the DNA TGTGCCAGCGGGGGAGCGGGAGTGGGCCAAGAGACCCAGTACTTC.

This clonotype was seen ten or more times. The chain employs TRBV13 and TRBJ2-1, with 12 bases fitting TRBD1. The CDR3 extends over 15 amino acids. Germline trimming cut 3 bases from V and 8 bases from J; bases unmatched to any gene: 5. Germline V CDR1 and CDR2: PRHDT, FYEKMQ (reference sequence). Written as DNA, the CDR3 is TGTGCCAGCAGCTTGTTAGGGACAGGGGGCGATGAGCAGTTCTTC. It codes for CASSLLGTGGDEQFF.

This clonotype was recorded many times. The chain recombines TRBV28 with TRBJ2-3, with 8 bases lining up with TRBD1. The germline CDR1 and CDR2 sequences are MDHEN and SYDVKM. The length of the CDR3 is 17 residues. The V gene end was trimmed by 4 bases and the J gene end by 2 bases; junction bases not matched to a gene: 11. This chain's CDR3 is CASSSSGTGENTDTQYF. The DNA for the CDR3 is TGTGCCAGCAGTTCCTCCGGGACAGGTGAAAACACAGATACGCAGTATTTT.

This clonotype was detected only a few times. The CDR3 sequence: CSASLSRGTSGSRSTDTQYF. In DNA form, the CDR3 reads TGCAGTGCTAGTCTCTCGAGGGGGACTAGCGGGAGTCGGAGCACAGATACGCAGTATTTT. The J gene is TRBJ2-3, the V gene TRBV20-1; 14 bases match TRBD2. In germline, CDR1 is DFQATT, CDR2 SNEGSKA (reference sequence). V shed 3 bases and J 0 bases; nucleotides not matched to a gene: 14. The CDR3 spans 20 residues.

This clonotype was counted between two and nine times. V gene TRBV28 combines with J gene TRBJ2-7, with a tentative D call TRBD1 (5 bases). Trimming took off 6 bases at V and 3 bases at J, with 9 bases between the two ends. The CDR3 sequence is 12 residues long. CDR1 is MDHEN and CDR2 is SYDVKM in the germline V gene. The CDR3 coding sequence is TGTGCCAGCAGGATGACAGACTACGAGCAGTACTTC. It is translated as CASRMTDYEQYF.

In this sample, this clonotype turned up once. The V call is TRBV6-9, the J call TRBJ1-3; tentatively, D is TRBD1 (6 bases). The CDR3 is 14 amino acids. Trimming took off 3 bases at V and 1 base at J, with 7 bases between the two ends. Germline CDR1 and CDR2: MNHGY and SVAAGI. CDR3 in DNA: TGTGCCAGCAGTTACGACAGGTCTGGAAACACCATATATTTT. Translation gives CASSYDRSGNTIYF.

This clonotype was recorded many times. This chain links TRBV30 with TRBJ1-5; a possible D gene is TRBD1 (5 bases). The germline gives CDR1 GTSNPN, CDR2 SVGIG (reference sequence). The CDR3 spans 13 residues. The V end was cut by 2 bases, the J end by 4 bases, with 9 bases between. The DNA for the CDR3 is TGTGCCTGGAGTCCGGGGCTAAATCAGCCCCAGCATTTT. Encoded protein: CAWSPGLNQPQHF.

The table lists this clonotype with many counts. The chain links TRBV28 to TRBJ2-1; D is unclear. The germline V and J ends were trimmed by 7 bases and 3 bases, with 10 bases remaining between them. CDR3 length: 13 residues. CDR1 and CDR2 from the germline V gene are MDHEN and SYDVKM. CDR3: CASIRNNYNEQFF. In DNA form, the CDR3 reads TGTGCCAGCATTAGAAACAACTACAATGAGCAGTTCTTC.

This clonotype has at least ten counts. The V and J genes are TRBV18 and TRBJ2-3, with TRBD1 matching 7 bases. J lost 0 bases, V lost 4 bases, and 4 bases had no gene match. The germline V gene encodes CDR1 KGHSH and CDR2 LQKENI. This CDR3 comprises 15 residues. CDR3 in DNA: TGTGCCAGCTCACGTCAGACAGGGAGCACAGATACGCAGTATTTT. Its translation is CASSRQTGSTDTQYF.

This clonotype has only a few counts. With a much larger clone just one base away, this may be a read error. The DNA for the CDR3 is TGTGCCAGCAGCTCCGGGAGAAAAGAGACCCAGTACTTC. It encodes CASSSGRKETQYF. The V and J genes are TRBV7-3 and TRBJ2-5; D might be TRBD2 (6 bases). V was cut by 4 bases and J by 3 bases, with 9 bases left in between. Germline V gives CDR1 SGHTA, CDR2 FQGTGA. The CDR3 sequence is 13 residues long.

This clonotype turned up a few times. This chain uses TRBV10-2 with TRBJ2-1, with 10 bases identical to TRBD2. This CDR3 has 17 amino acids. V gave up 6 bases and J gave up 8 bases; unmatched junction bases: 16. From germline, CDR1 is WSHSY and CDR2 SAAADI. The CDR3 sequence: CASRKSSLAGVVDEQFF. CDR3 nucleotide sequence: TGCGCCAGCAGGAAATCTTCGCTAGCGGGAGTCGTGGATGAGCAGTTCTTC.

This clonotype was detected once. The CDR3 loop reads CASRTGTSLLRETQYF. CDR3 nucleotide sequence: TGCGCCAGCAGAACCGGGACTAGCTTATTACGAGAGACCCAGTACTTC. The J gene is TRBJ2-5, the V gene TRBV5-1, with TRBD2 matching over 9 bases. The junction had 12 bases not matched to a gene; V was cut back by 5 bases and J by 4 bases. The germline gives CDR1 SGHRS, CDR2 YFSETQ. This CDR3 spans 16 amino acids.

V usage is TRBV7-2 and J usage is TRBJ2-7; D is possibly TRBD2 (6 bases). Per germline, CDR1 SGHTA and CDR2 FQGNSA. This CDR3 has 15 residues. V lost 5 bases and J 0 bases, leaving 14 bases between the germline ends. The DNA for the CDR3 is TGTGCCAGCAGCCCCGACGCGGGGCTCTCCTACGAGCAGTACTTC. Protein sequence: CASSPDAGLSYEQYF. The complete variable domain, with remaining parts taken from reference TRBV7-2 and TRBJ2-7, reads GAGVSQSPSNKVTEKGKDVELRCDPISGHTALYWYRQSLGQGLEFLIYFQGNSAPDKSGLPSDRFSAERTGGSVSTLTIQRTQQEDSAVYLCASSPDAGLSYEQYFGPGTRLTVT.

There are many counts of this clonotype. The chain employs TRBV5-6 and TRBJ1-2; D not resolved. Trimming pared 3 bases from V and 5 bases from J, leaving 8 bases between. The CDR3 loop spans 12 amino acids. From germline, CDR1 is SGHDT and CDR2 YYEEEE. The CDR3 DNA follows: TGTGCCAGCAGCTCCTTGACATATGGCTACACCTTC. It translates to CASSSLTYGYTF.

This clonotype has a count of ten or more. The chain recombines TRBV5-1 with TRBJ1-2; D call uncertain. Germline CDR1 reads SGHRS; CDR2 reads YFSETQ. The CDR3 extends over 11 amino acids. Trimming removed 5 bases from V and 5 bases from J, with 7 bases in between. The CDR3 reads CASRAHYGYTF. CDR3 bases: TGCGCCAGCAGGGCTCATTATGGCTACACCTTC.

This clonotype was picked up many times. V usage is TRBV11-2 and J usage is TRBJ1-1; perhaps TRBD1 as D (6 bases). The CDR3 covers 14 residues. With 6 bases removed from V and 0 bases from J, the gap between germline ends came to 11 bases. CDR1 and CDR2 from the germline V gene are SGHAT and FQNNGV. The CDR3 region is CASRQGRMNTEAFF. As DNA, the CDR3 is TGTGCCAGCAGGCAGGGGAGGATGAACACTGAAGCTTTCTTT.

This clonotype was seen a handful of times. A single base separates this from a much larger clone, so it may be a read error. The rearrangement uses TRBV15 and TRBJ2-1; 10 nucleotides line up with TRBD2. CDR1 is LNHNV and CDR2 is YYDKDF in the germline V gene (reference sequence). The ends lost 0 bases at V and 16 bases at J; junction bases unmatched: 15. CDR3 length: 16 amino acids. The CDR3 coding sequence is TGTGCCACCAGCAGAGATCTCAGTCTAGCGGGAGCGACCAAATTCTTC. Amino acids: CATSRDLSLAGATKFF.

The rearrangement uses TRBV5-1 and TRBJ2-1; 11 nucleotides match TRBD2. V dropped 4 bases and J dropped 7; count of bases not matched to a gene: 4. The CDR3 is 14 residues long. From germline, CDR1 is SGHRS and CDR2 YFSETQ. CDR3 in amino acids: CASSGGTSGNEQFF. CDR3 in DNA: TGCGCCAGCAGCGGTGGGACTAGCGGTAATGAGCAGTTCTTC.